This TCR beta chain emerged from a study of cytomegalovirus exposure and HLA in healthy donors. Broader study findings: A later analysis linked a missense DCLRE1C variant to TCR beta V- and J-gene trimming. Near-uniform donor sequencing depth was presumed by presence/absence analyses.

Note on this clone: No antigen is known for it.

CDR3 length: 15 residues. Looked up from germline, CDR1 is MNHNY and CDR2 is SVGAGI (reference sequence). With 0 bases removed from V and 1 base from J, the gap between germline ends came to 6 bases. There were likely unrecorded immune exposures, though donors were nominally healthy when sampled. The PCR used 60 Vbeta and 13 Jbeta primers. TCRdb's table, derived via immunoSEQ multiplex PCR, lists solely in-frame clones and lacks some. The sample records some 160,000 clones, under 85% being singletons. The source is a woman aged 25 to 39 in good health and CMV-seronegative. The chain links TRBV6-6 to TRBJ2-2; D call uncertain. Sequenced input: PBMCs. The CDR3 protein is CASSYSPGNTGELFF. DNA for the CDR3: TGTGCCAGCAGTTACTCGCCAGGGAACACCGGGGAGCTGTTTTTT.